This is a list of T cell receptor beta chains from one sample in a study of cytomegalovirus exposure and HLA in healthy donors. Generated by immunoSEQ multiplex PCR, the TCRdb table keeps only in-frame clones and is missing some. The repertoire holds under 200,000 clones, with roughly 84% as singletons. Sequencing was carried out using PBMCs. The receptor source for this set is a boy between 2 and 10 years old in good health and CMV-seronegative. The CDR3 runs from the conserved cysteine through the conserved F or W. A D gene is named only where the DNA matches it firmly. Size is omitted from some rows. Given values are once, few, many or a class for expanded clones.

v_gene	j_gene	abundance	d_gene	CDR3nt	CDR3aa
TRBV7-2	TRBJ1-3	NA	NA	TGTGCCAGCAGCGAGTCATTGAGCACCACCATATATTTT	CASSESLSTTIYF
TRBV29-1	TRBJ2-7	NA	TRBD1	TGCAGCGTTGAGGCGGCAGGGGGCCATAAACTGAGGAGCTCCTACGAGCAGTACTTC	CSVEAAGGHKLRSSYEQYF
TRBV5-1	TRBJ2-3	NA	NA	TGCGCCAGCAGCTTGGAGCTTTCAGATACGCAGTATTTT	CASSLELSDTQYF
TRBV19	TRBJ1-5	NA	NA	TGTGCCAGTACCTCCAGAGACGGGGGCAATCAGCCCCAGCATTTT	CASTSRDGGNQPQHF
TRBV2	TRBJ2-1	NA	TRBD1	TGTGCCAGCAGTCCCCGGGACAGGGGATCTGGTGAGCAGTTCTTC	CASSPRDRGSGEQFF
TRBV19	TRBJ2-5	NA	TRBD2	TGTGCCAGTAGTGCGTCCCACGGACTAGCGGGGACACAAGAGACCCAGTACTTC	CASSASHGLAGTQETQYF
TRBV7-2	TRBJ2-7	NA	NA	TGTGCCAGCAGCTTAGCATGGCGGTTGAGGGCCTACGAGCAGTACTTC	CASSLAWRLRAYEQYF
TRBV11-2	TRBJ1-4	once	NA	TGTGCCAGCAGCTTAGAGTCTCAGGGGATGGGAAAACTGTTTTTT	CASSLESQGMGKLFF
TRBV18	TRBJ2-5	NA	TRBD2	TGTGCCAGCTCACCCCCCCCGGGACTAGGGAAAGAGACCCAGTACTTC	CASSPPPGLGKETQYF
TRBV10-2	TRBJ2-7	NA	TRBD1	TGCGCCACCAAGGACAGGACCTACGAGCAGTACTTC	CATKDRTYEQYF
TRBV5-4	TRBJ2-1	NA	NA	TGTGCCAGCAGCTTGGGGACAGCTTACAATGAGCAGTTCTTC	CASSLGTAYNEQFF
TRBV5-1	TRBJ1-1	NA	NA	TGCGCCAGCAGCTTGGGACAGGCCTACACTGAAGCTTTCTTT	CASSLGQAYTEAFF
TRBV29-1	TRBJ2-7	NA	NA	TGCAGCGTTGATCGTTCGGGGTCGGGAACGTTAGGCGAGCAGTACTTC	CSVDRSGSGTLGEQYF
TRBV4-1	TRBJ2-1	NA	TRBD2	TGCGCCAGCAGCCAGGGTAGGGTGACTAGCGGAGGCGCGGGGTCTATTGAGCAGTTCTTC	CASSQGRVTSGGAGSIEQFF
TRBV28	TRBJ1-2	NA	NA	TGTGCCAGCAGCTCTCACAGGTTCCGTGGCTACACCTTC	CASSSHRFRGYTF
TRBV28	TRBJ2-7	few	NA	TGTGCCAGCACCACGTCATCAGGACTCTACGAGCAGTACTTC	CASTTSSGLYEQYF
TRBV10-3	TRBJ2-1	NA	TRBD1	TGTGCCATCAGTGGTCCTGACAGGGAACCTTCCTACAATGAGCAGTTCTTC	CAISGPDREPSYNEQFF
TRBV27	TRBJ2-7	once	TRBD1	TGTGCCAGCGGACGGACAGGGGGCTTCTACGAGCAGTACTTC	CASGRTGGFYEQYF
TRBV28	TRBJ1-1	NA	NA	TGTGCCAGCAGGCAGGGGAGTTGGACTGAAGCTTTCTTT	CASRQGSWTEAFF
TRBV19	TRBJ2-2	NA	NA	TGTGCCACCGGGACAGCCCGTGGCGGGGAGCTGCTTTTT	CATGTARGGELLF
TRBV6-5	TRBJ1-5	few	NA	TGTGCCAGCAGTTCTCCGGCAGGGTATAGCAATCAGCCCCAGCATTTT	CASSSPAGYSNQPQHF
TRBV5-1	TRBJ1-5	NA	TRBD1	TGCGCCAGCAGCTTGGGCCCAGGGGGCGGTCAGCCCCAGCATTTT	CASSLGPGGGQPQHF
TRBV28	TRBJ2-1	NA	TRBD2	TGTGCCAGCAGTTCAACAAACCTAGCGGGGGGGGTCCATGAGCAGTTCTTC	CASSSTNLAGGVHEQFF
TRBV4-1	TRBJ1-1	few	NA	TGCGCCAGCAGCCAACCGACGGGGATTACTGAAGCTTTCTTT	CASSQPTGITEAFF
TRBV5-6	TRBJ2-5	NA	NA	TGTGCCAGCAGCGGATACAGAAGTCAAGAGACCCAGTACTTC	CASSGYRSQETQYF
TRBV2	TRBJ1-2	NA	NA	TGTGCCAGCAGTGACCCCGGGGGGGCTTCGGCTAACTATGGCTACACCTTC	CASSDPGGASANYGYTF
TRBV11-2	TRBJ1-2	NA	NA	TGTGCCAGCAGCTTAGATCTAGGGGTCCGTGGCTACACCTTC	CASSLDLGVRGYTF
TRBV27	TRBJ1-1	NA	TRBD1	TGTGCCAGCAGTTTATCGACAGGGAATGAAAACACTGAAGCTTTCTTT	CASSLSTGNENTEAFF
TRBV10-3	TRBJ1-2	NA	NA	TGTGCCATCAGTGAGGGAGAGTACTATGGCTACACCTTC	CAISEGEYYGYTF
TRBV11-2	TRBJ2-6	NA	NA	TGTGCCAGCAGCTTTCTCCCTTTCTCTGGGGCCAACGTCCTGACTTTC	CASSFLPFSGANVLTF
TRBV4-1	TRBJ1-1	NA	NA	TGCGCCAGCAGCCAAGTTGGAGGTCTCCTCATGAACACTGAAGCTTTCTTT	CASSQVGGLLMNTEAFF
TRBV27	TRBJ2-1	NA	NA	TGTGCCAGCAGTGGAGACTACAATGAGCAGTTCTTC	CASSGDYNEQFF
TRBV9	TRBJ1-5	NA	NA	TGTGCCAGCAGCGTAGGACAGAATCAGCCCCAGCATTTT	CASSVGQNQPQHF